The next 22 T cell receptor beta chains were all read from a single sample in a study of blood T cell repertoires in COVID-19. Using immunoSEQ multiplex PCR, the repertoire was profiled, and TCRdb retains in-frame clones only, with some absent. The sample comprises about 240,000 clones, approximately 86% of which are singletons, and just over 7% rests with the top ten. Sample: peripheral blood. These receptors were obtained from a man in his sixties who had recovered from COVID-19.

The rearrangement links TRBV19 to TRBJ2-4, with D perhaps matching TRBD1 (5 bases). The CDR3 has 18 residues. CDR1 is LNHDA and CDR2 is SQIVND in the germline V gene (reference sequence). V lost 4 bases, J lost 0 bases, and 19 bases lay in between. In nucleotides, the CDR3 is TGTGCCAGTAGTACAGAAAATAGGGGATTCCTAGCCAAAAACATTCAGTACTTC. Protein product: CASSTENRGFLAKNIQYF.

The chain combines TRBV4-1 with TRBJ2-3; 12 bases agree with TRBD2. V was clipped by 4 bases and J by 4 bases; unmatched bases: 12. This CDR3 has 18 residues. Germline lookup yields CDR1 MGHRA and CDR2 YSYEKL. The CDR3: CASSPSSGGDVSADTQYF. CDR3 bases: TGCGCCAGCAGCCCGTCTAGCGGGGGGGACGTCAGCGCAGATACGCAGTATTTT.

The chain employs TRBV5-1 and TRBJ1-4, with 8 bases fitting TRBD1. V dropped 4 bases and J dropped 6; count of bases not matched to a gene: 17. Germline V gene sequence: CDR1 SGHRS, CDR2 YFSETQ. The CDR3 runs 18 residues. DNA of the CDR3: TGCGCCAGCAGCGTGGGACAGGATTTTCGTCTAGGCGATGAAAAACTGTTTTTT. Encoded protein: CASSVGQDFRLGDEKLFF.

This clone appeared a single time. The chain joins TRBV19 to TRBJ2-2; TRBD2 aligns across 13 bases. CDR3 size: 18 residues. The germline gives CDR1 LNHDA, CDR2 SQIVND (reference sequence). With 5 bases clipped from V and 5 bases from J, the junction kept 11 bases outside the gene matches. This chain's CDR3 is CASSPRTSGGRGTGELFF. In DNA, the CDR3 is TGTGCCAGTAGTCCCCGGACTAGCGGGGGCCGGGGGACCGGGGAGCTGTTTTTT. Using reference TRBV19 and TRBJ2-2 for the parts outside the CDR3, the full variable domain is DGGITQSPKYLFRKEGQNVTLSCEQNLNHDAMYWYRQDPGQGLRLIYYSQIVNDFQKGDIAEGYSVSREKKESFPLTVTSAQKNPTAFYLCASSPRTSGGRGTGELFFGEGSRLTVL.

The chain couples TRBV30 to TRBJ1-2, with D perhaps matching TRBD1 (6 bases). Between the trimmed V and J ends, which lost 3 bases and 8 bases, there was a span of 22 bases. The germline gives CDR1 GTSNPN, CDR2 SVGIG (reference sequence). The CDR3 extends over 15 amino acids. The CDR3 coding sequence is TGTGCCTGGAGATTACAGGGTTGGGTCAGAGGGGGCTACACCTTC. Translated, it gives CAWRLQGWVRGGYTF.

The V gene is TRBV29-1, the J gene TRBJ1-4, with TRBD1 as a possible D gene (6 bases). Trimming cost V 4 bases and J 8 bases, with 14 bases left between them. This CDR3 is 13 amino acids long. Germline-derived CDR1 and CDR2 are SQVTM and ANQGSEA. CDR3 sequence: CSVGQGGQEKLFF. The CDR3 nucleotides are TGCAGCGTTGGTCAAGGCGGACAGGAAAAACTGTTTTTT.

The rearrangement uses TRBV30 and TRBJ1-4; TRBD1 is a possible D gene (5 bases). The CDR3 is 16 amino acids. Germline V lookup: CDR1 GTSNPN, CDR2 SVGIG (reference sequence). V gave up 4 bases and J gave up 8 bases, with 23 bases separating them. Here the CDR3 DNA reads TGTGCCTGGAAACGATGGGACGGCGGGGGAGTGGAAAAACTGTTTTTT. Translating it yields CAWKRWDGGGVEKLFF.

The genes are TRBV5-6 and TRBJ2-7; no firm D call. The germline CDR1 and CDR2 sequences are SGHDT and YYEEEE. The CDR3 runs to 14 residues. Trimming removed 0 bases at V and 0 bases at J, with 7 bases between. CDR3 amino acids: CASSLERSSYEQYF. The CDR3 coding sequence is TGTGCCAGCAGCTTGGAACGGAGCTCCTACGAGCAGTACTTC.

The sample holds a few counts of this clone. The genes are TRBV10-3 and TRBJ2-7; D is unresolved. CDR3 size: 11 residues. The V end lost 3 bases, the J end lost 7 bases, and 7 bases lay between the germline ends. CDR1 and CDR2 from the germline V gene are ENHRY and SYGVKD. The CDR3: CAISDVVEQYF. The DNA of the CDR3 is TGTGCCATCAGTGACGTTGTAGAGCAGTACTTC.

In this sample, this clone turned up a few times. The rearrangement links TRBV9 to TRBJ2-3; 7 positions match TRBD2. Germline trimming cut 4 bases from V and 3 bases from J; bases unmatched to any gene: 8. Looked up from germline, CDR1 is SGDLS and CDR2 is YYNGEE. The CDR3 covers 15 residues. The CDR3 loop is CASSPGLAVTDTQYF. CDR3 sequence (DNA): TGTGCCAGCAGCCCCGGCCTAGCGGTAACAGATACGCAGTATTTT.

J is TRBJ2-7 and V is TRBV2; 7 positions agree with TRBD1. Trimming cost V 5 bases and J 0 bases; bases outside gene matches: 7. The CDR3 is 15 residues long. The V gene's germline CDR1 is SNHLY and CDR2 FYNNEI. In DNA form, the CDR3 reads TGTGCCAGCAGTAGAATACAGGGGAGCTCCTACGAGCAGTACGTC. It specifies CASSRIQGSSYEQYV.

The rearrangement links TRBV5-1 to TRBJ2-7; TRBD1 agrees at 9 bases. The V gene's germline CDR1 is SGHRS and CDR2 YFSETQ. This CDR3 has 14 residues. The J segment lost 3 bases and the V segment lost 6 bases, leaving 7 bases of the junction unmatched. CDR3 sequence reads: CASTRTGDHYEQYF. In DNA form, the CDR3 reads TGCGCCAGCACCCGGACAGGGGATCACTACGAGCAGTACTTC.

The V and J genes are TRBV6-1 and TRBJ1-4, with D maybe TRBD1 (5 bases). CDR1 is MNHNS, CDR2 SASEGT, per germline. The CDR3 has 15 residues. Between the trimmed V and J ends, which lost 3 bases and 5 bases, there was a span of 13 bases. CDR3 in DNA: TGTGCCAGCAGTGAGCAGGGTGGGGAAAATGAAAAACTGTTTTTT. It codes for CASSEQGGENEKLFF.

J is TRBJ2-1 and V is TRBV24-1; 8 bases are shared with TRBD2. Trimming cost V 4 bases and J 5 bases; bases outside gene matches: 9. The CDR3 extends over 16 amino acids. Germline CDR1 and CDR2: KGHDR and SFDVKD. CDR3 nucleotides: TGTGCCACCAGTGACCCCGGGACTAGTGGCAACAATGAGCAGTTCTTC. It translates to CATSDPGTSGNNEQFF.

V is TRBV24-1 and J is TRBJ1-6; 10 nucleotides align to TRBD1. This CDR3 contains 22 residues. V was pared by 8 bases and J by 3 bases, with 24 bases of the junction left unmatched. Germline-derived CDR1 and CDR2 are KGHDR and SFDVKD. As DNA, the CDR3 is TGTGCCACCAACCTGCGAGGGGGACAGGGGCCCTTCCCGGCGAACTATAATTCACCCCTCCACTTT. The encoded protein is CATNLRGGQGPFPANYNSPLHF.

The chain has TRBV3-1 (or the pseudogene TRBV3-2) and TRBJ1-5; possible D gene TRBD1, 5 bases. CDR3 size: 17 residues. The germline CDR1 and CDR2 sequences are LGHDT and YNNKEL (reference sequence). Trimming removed 0 bases from V and 0 bases from J, with 12 bases in between. The CDR3 DNA follows: TGTGCCAGCAGCCAAGATTGGCAGGGTGGTAGCAATCAGCCCCAGCATTTT. Translating it yields CASSQDWQGGSNQPQHF.

The chain links TRBV9 to TRBJ2-2; 7 bases match TRBD1. Looked up from germline, CDR1 is SGDLS and CDR2 is YYNGEE. The CDR3 consists of 16 residues. Trimming took 0 bases from V and 2 from J; bases not matched to a gene: 4. Here the CDR3 DNA reads TGTGCCAGCAGCGTAGGGGGACAGACTAACACCGGGGAGCTGTTTTTT. The encoded protein is CASSVGGQTNTGELFF.

The J gene is TRBJ2-3, the V gene TRBV2; 9 bases align to TRBD1. Per the germline V gene, CDR1 is SNHLY and CDR2 is FYNNEI. The trim removed 5 bases at V and 4 bases at J, leaving 4 bases unmatched. This CDR3 has 14 residues. This CDR3 reads CASSYRGRADTQYF. CDR3 sequence (DNA): TGTGCCAGCAGTTACAGGGGGCGCGCAGATACGCAGTATTTT.

This CDR3 is CASSSRTGGTGELFF. The CDR3 nucleotides are TGCGCCAGCAGCTCCCGGACAGGGGGTACCGGGGAGCTGTTTTTT. The chain employs TRBV5-1 and TRBJ2-2; 10 bases are shared with TRBD1. The CDR3 has 15 residues. Unmatched junction bases numbered 4, after V lost 3 bases and J lost 5 bases. The germline gives CDR1 SGHRS, CDR2 YFSETQ.

The chain joins TRBV27 to TRBJ2-5, with 8 bases that match TRBD2. There are 16 residues in the CDR3. The V segment lost 2 bases and the J segment 1 base; nucleotides outside the gene matches: 6. Germline lookup yields CDR1 MNHEY and CDR2 SMNVEV (reference sequence). This CDR3 is CASSLLRGGTQETQYF. CDR3 DNA: TGTGCCAGCAGTTTACTTCGCGGGGGGACCCAAGAGACCCAGTACTTC.

CDR3 nucleotide sequence: TGTGCCAGCAGTTACTTCAGGATGAACACTGAAGCTTTCTTT. This translates into CASSYFRMNTEAFF. The chain recombines TRBV6-6 with TRBJ1-1; D gene unclear. CDR3 length: 14 amino acids. V shed 1 base and J shed 0 bases, with 6 bases lying between them. The V gene's germline CDR1 is MNHNY and CDR2 SVGAGI (reference sequence).

This rearrangement joins TRBV6-6 to TRBJ1-4; 9 bases line up with TRBD1. The J segment lost 6 bases and the V segment lost 6 bases, leaving 11 bases of the junction unmatched. CDR3 size: 16 residues. Germline V gene lookup returns CDR1 MNHNY and CDR2 SVGAGI (reference sequence). CDR3 in DNA: TGTGCCAGCAGCTCCAATCCGGGACAGGGTGATGAAAAACTGTTTTTT. Translation: CASSSNPGQGDEKLFF.